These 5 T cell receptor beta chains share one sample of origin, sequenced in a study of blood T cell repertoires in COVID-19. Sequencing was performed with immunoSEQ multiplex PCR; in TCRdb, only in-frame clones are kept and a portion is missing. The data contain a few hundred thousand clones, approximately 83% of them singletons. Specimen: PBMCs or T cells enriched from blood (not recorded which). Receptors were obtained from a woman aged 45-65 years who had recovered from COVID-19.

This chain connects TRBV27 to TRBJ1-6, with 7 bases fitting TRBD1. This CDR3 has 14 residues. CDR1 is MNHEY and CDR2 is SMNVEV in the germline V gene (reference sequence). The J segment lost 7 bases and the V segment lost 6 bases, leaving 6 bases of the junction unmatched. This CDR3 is CASSLDRVNSPLHF. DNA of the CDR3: TGTGCCAGCAGCCTCGACAGGGTAAATTCACCCCTCCACTTT.

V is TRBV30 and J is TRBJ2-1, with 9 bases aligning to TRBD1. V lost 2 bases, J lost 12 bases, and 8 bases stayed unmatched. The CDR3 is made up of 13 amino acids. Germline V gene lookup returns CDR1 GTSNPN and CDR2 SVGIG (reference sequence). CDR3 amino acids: CAWSRDRDAGQFF. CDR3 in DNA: TGTGCCTGGAGTAGGGACAGGGACGCGGGGCAGTTCTTC.

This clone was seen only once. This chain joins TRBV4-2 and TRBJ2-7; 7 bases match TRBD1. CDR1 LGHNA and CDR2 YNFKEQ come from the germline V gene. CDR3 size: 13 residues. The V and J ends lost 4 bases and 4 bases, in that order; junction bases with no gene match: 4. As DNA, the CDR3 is TGTGCCAGCAGCCCAGACAGGGTTTACGAGCAGTACTTC. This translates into CASSPDRVYEQYF.

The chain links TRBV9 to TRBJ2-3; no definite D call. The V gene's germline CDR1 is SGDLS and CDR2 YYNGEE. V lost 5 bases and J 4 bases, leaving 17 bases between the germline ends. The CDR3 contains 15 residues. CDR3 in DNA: TGTGCCAGCAGTCGTAGCCCCTCGGTCCCAGATACGCAGTATTTT. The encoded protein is CASSRSPSVPDTQYF.

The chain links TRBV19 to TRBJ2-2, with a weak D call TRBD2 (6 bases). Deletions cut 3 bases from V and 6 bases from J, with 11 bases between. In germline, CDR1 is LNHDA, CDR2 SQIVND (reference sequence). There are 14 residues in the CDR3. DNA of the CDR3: TGTGCCAGTAGTATCGGCGGGATAGCCGGGGAGCTGTTTTTT. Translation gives CASSIGGIAGELFF.